The clone carrying this TCR beta chain has only one observation. The antigen is undetermined. This entry comes from a study of radiotherapy plus CTLA-4 blockade in lung cancer. Study information: Among enrolled patients, roughly 18% responded and around 30% achieved disease control. Study findings and constraints: In blood, TCR clones derived from the tumor expanded after radiotherapy plus ipilimumab.

CDR3 length: 17 residues. Germline V CDR1 and CDR2: MDHEN, SYDVKM. Losses at the gene ends were 8 bases for V and 6 bases for J; bases not matched to a gene: 18. Using immunoSEQ multiplex PCR, the repertoire was profiled, and TCRdb retains in-frame clones only, with some absent. The table includes 55,000 to 70,000 clones, 70% to 85% detected once. Patients had chemo-refractory metastatic non-small-cell lung cancer and received focal radiation plus CTLA-4 blockade that used ipilimumab. Material: peripheral blood, obtained from a patient treated with radiotherapy plus ipilimumab. The receptor's source is a human donor with non-small cell lung cancer who had a complete response to radiotherapy plus ipilimumab. The chain couples TRBV28 to TRBJ2-1; 8 bases are a match to TRBD2. The CDR3: CASRSSVSGGVGNEQFF. Here the CDR3 DNA reads TGTGCCAGCCGGAGCTCCGTAAGCGGGGGAGTAGGCAATGAGCAGTTCTTC.